This T cell receptor beta chain was recorded in a study of blood T cell repertoires in COVID-19. Turning to the study itself: Whether acute or convalescent, the COVID-19 samples came from the United States, Italy and Spain. PBMCs, B-cell-depleted T cells, or T cells were the source of the cDNA or gDNA that made up the material.

CDR3 length: 14 residues. V lost 2 bases and J lost 5, with 12 bases in between. The germline CDR1 and CDR2 sequences are KGHSH and LQKENI. Study processing details: Estimation of nucleated cell counts relied on the amplification of reference gene primers. TCRdb's table, derived via immunoSEQ multiplex PCR, lists solely in-frame clones and lacks some. The V and J calls and clone size were taken over from that table, and D and trimming were inferred from the DNA. This table has approximately 110,000 clones, approximately 80% appearing once. This clonotype was sampled from an older woman with acute or convalescent COVID-19. Sample: peripheral blood. The rearrangement links TRBV18 to TRBJ2-5; a weak D match, TRBD2 (6 bases). CDR3 nucleotide sequence: TGTGCCAGCTCACCAGCGGGGAGAGAGGAGACCCAGTACTTC. This codes for CASSPAGREETQYF.